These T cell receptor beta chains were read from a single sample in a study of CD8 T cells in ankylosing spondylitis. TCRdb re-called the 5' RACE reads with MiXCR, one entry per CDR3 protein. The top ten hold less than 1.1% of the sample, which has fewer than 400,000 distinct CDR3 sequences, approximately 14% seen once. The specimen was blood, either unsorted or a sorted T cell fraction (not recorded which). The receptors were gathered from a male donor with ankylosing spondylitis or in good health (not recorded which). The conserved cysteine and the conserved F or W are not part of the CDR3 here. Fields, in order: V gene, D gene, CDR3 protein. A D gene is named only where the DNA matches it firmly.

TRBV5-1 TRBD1 ASSPTAGTGIEQY
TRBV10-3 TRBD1 AISESIGQGYGYT
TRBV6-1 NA ASYERSGLNTEAF
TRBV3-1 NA ASSQDAHTEAF
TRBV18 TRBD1 ASSPRGTGGADTQY
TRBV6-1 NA ASSEDGKRSYEQY
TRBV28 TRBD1 ASSLGTGPSGANVLT
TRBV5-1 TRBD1 ASSSAQGVETQY
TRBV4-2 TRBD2 ASSQETSGTEQF
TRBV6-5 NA ASSYSSGGSGNTIY
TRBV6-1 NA ASSEGGGYEAF
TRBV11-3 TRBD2 ASSPWGGEQF
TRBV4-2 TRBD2 ASSQEGTSVPQY
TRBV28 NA ASSFGTFPDTQY
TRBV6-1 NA ASTRSVDTQY
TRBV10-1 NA ASSDRSDTQY
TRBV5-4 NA ASSFSGVPEAF
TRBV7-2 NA ASSLKRISYEQY
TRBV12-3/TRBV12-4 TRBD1 ASSLRQGTYEQY
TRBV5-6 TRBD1 ASSPTRDRRETQY
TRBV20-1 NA SASVGGPKETQY
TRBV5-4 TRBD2 ASSLSSGSAETQY
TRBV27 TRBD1 ASSRGTGVSGAKNIQY
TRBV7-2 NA ASSLERGRGEKLF
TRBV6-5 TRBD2 ASSYSASGSYEQY
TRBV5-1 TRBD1 ASSSGTGGRGYT
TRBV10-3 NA AISALLWGERGTDTQY
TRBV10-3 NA AIQRTTLDEQF
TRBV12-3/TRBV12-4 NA ASSLRVPGNTIY
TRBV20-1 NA SALWTTNYGYT
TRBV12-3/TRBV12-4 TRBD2 ASSLGLEETQY
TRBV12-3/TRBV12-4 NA ASSPADATNEKLF
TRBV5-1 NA ASRGDVGVYEQY
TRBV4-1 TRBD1 ASSQDQDRAYEQY
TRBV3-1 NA ASSQDVTSGNTIY
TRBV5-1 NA ASRRLEGYTQY
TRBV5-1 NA ASRGVGENYGYT
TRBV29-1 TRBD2 STKVKRGSSTDTQY
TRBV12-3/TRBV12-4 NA ASSLGLSYEQY
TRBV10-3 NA AISEIPWGAGFTGELF
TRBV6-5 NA ASSRSGQFYT
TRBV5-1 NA ASSLPGEEAPLH
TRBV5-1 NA ASRTDWGNEKLF
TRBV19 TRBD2 ASKTRGRSYEQY
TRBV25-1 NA ASSDRGGSPLH
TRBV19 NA ASRIGGINTEAF
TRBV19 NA ASSNHKAQETQY
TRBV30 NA AWSISGRSETQY
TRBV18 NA ASARESGANVLT
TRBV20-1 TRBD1 SARVRGRNYGYT
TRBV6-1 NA ATDTNRRDRRETQY
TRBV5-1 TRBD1 ASSFGQGGEQY
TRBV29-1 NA SVFFPLGTDTQY
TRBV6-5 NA ASSYWVGSLSSYNEQF
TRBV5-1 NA ASSLGGGVQETQY
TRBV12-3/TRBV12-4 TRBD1 ASSIGTGVGNSPLH
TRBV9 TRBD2 ASSSRLADTDTQY
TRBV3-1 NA ASSQLDRQY
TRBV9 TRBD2 ASGTGRGAYNEQF
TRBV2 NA ASSEDLPSTDTQY